This entry lists 30 T cell receptor beta chains sequenced from one sample in a study of shared clonotypes between healthy human individuals. Naive CD8 populations comprised CD45RO-negative cells positively selected for CCR7, excluding terminally differentiated effector memory CD45RA+ cells. Sequenced by immunoSEQ multiplex PCR; TCRdb stores in-frame clones only, minus some. The sample shows 550,000 to 600,000 clones, 95% to 98% of them seen only once. Sequencing was carried out using naive CD8+ T cells sorted from blood. These receptors all come from a man aged 25 to 45 in good health.

The V and J genes are TRBV30 and TRBJ2-2; 7 bases line up with TRBD1. With V trimmed by 3 bases and J by 6 bases, 13 bases remained unmatched. Germline values: CDR1 GTSNPN, CDR2 SVGIG (reference sequence). CDR3 size: 16 residues. The CDR3 loop is CAWSRTGLLVAGELFF. In DNA form, the CDR3 reads TGTGCCTGGAGCCGGACAGGCCTCCTGGTGGCCGGGGAGCTGTTTTTT.

CDR3 residues: CASSPLIGLLAGASYEQYF. In DNA, the CDR3 is TGCGCCAGCAGCCCTCTGATTGGCTTGCTAGCGGGGGCTTCCTACGAGCAGTACTTC. The chain is built from TRBV5-1 and TRBJ2-7, with 10 bases that match TRBD2. J gave up 1 base and V 4 bases, and 17 bases lay outside the gene matches. The CDR3 consists of 19 residues. Germline values: CDR1 SGHRS, CDR2 YFSETQ.

The chain employs TRBV5-1 and TRBJ1-2, with no clear D. The CDR3 has 14 amino acids. Trimming stripped 0 bases from V and 8 bases from J, with 14 bases between. Germline V gene data show CDR1 as SGHRS and CDR2 as YFSETQ. For the CDR3, the DNA is TGCGCCAGCAGCTTGGAACGGCGGAGCAGGGGCTACACCTTC. The encoded protein is CASSLERRSRGYTF. The whole variable domain, filled in from reference TRBV5-1 and TRBJ1-2, reads KAGVTQTPRYLIKTRGQQVTLSCSPISGHRSVSWYQQTPGQGLQFLFEYFSETQRNKGNFPGRFSGRQFSNSRSEMNVSTLELGDSALYLCASSLERRSRGYTFGSGTRLTVV.

The chain joins TRBV6-5 to TRBJ2-1; TRBD2 matches 8 bases. V shed 7 bases and J 9 bases; nucleotides not matched to a gene: 5. The CDR3 runs to 12 residues. Looked up from germline, CDR1 is MNHEY and CDR2 is SVGAGI. The CDR3 here is CASTSGSAEQFF. The CDR3 DNA reads TGTGCCAGCACGAGCGGGAGCGCTGAGCAGTTCTTC.

The V call is TRBV7-9, the J call TRBJ2-1, with 9 bases matching TRBD2. Germline V gene lookup returns CDR1 SEHNR and CDR2 FQNEAQ (reference sequence). Trimming at V came to 6 bases and at J to 12 bases, leaving 9 bases not matched to a gene. This CDR3 is 13 amino acids long. The CDR3 nucleotides read TGTGCCAGCAGGCTTCCGGGACTAGCTTCGCAGTTCTTC. Its protein is CASRLPGLASQFF.

CDR3 in DNA: TGTGCCAGCAGCGCGCACACCGGGACAGAGTTCCACAATGAGCAGTTCTTC. This encodes CASSAHTGTEFHNEQFF. V is TRBV21-1 and J is TRBJ2-1; whether TRBD1, the table's D call, matches the DNA was not checked. TRBV21-1 is a pseudogene locus. CDR3 size: 17 residues.

The V call is TRBV14, the J call TRBJ2-2, with 9 positions matching TRBD1. This CDR3 spans 15 amino acids. The germline V gene has CDR1 SGHDN and CDR2 FVKESK. V trimming: 4 bases; J trimming: 3 bases; junction bases outside the gene matches: 3. The CDR3 here is CASSLGTGYTGELFF. CDR3 in DNA: TGTGCCAGCAGCCTCGGGACAGGGTACACCGGGGAGCTGTTTTTT.

This clone was detected a few times. The gene calls are TRBV18 and TRBJ1-5; no firm D call. Germline V gene lookup returns CDR1 KGHSH and CDR2 LQKENI. CDR3 length equals 14 residues. V was cut by 2 bases and J by 4 bases, with 9 bases left in between. The chain's CDR3 is CASSPLSENQPQHF. The CDR3 DNA follows: TGTGCCAGCTCACCATTGTCAGAAAATCAGCCCCAGCATTTT.

The chain combines TRBV6-1 with TRBJ2-1, with D possibly matching TRBD1 (7 bases). The CDR3 is made up of 17 amino acids. The germline V gene has CDR1 MNHNS and CDR2 SASEGT. The V end lost 4 bases, the J end lost 8 bases, and 24 bases lay between the germline ends. CDR3: CASSVAGRQGRRDEQFF. The CDR3 bases are TGTGCCAGCAGTGTCGCGGGGAGACAGGGCAGACGGGATGAGCAGTTCTTC.

The CDR3 is CASSPWRDTQYF. CDR3 DNA: TGTGCCAGCAGCCCTTGGAGAGATACGCAGTATTTT. The V gene is TRBV13, the J gene TRBJ2-3; D remains unclear. The CDR3 covers 12 residues. Germline values: CDR1 PRHDT, CDR2 FYEKMQ (reference sequence). V was shortened by 5 bases and J by 5 bases, with 8 bases between the two germline ends.

The chain links TRBV11-2 to TRBJ2-7, with 12 bases lining up with TRBD2. The CDR3 spans 15 residues. V shed 4 bases, J shed 3 bases, and the junction held 4 bases outside the gene matches. CDR1 and CDR2 from the germline V gene are SGHAT and FQNNGV. CDR3 amino acids: CASSSSGRAGYEQYF. The CDR3 coding sequence is TGTGCCAGCAGCTCTAGCGGGAGGGCCGGCTACGAGCAGTACTTC.

The chain is built from TRBV19 and TRBJ1-5; TRBD1 matches at 9 bases. J gave up 2 bases and V 5 bases, and 4 bases lay outside the gene matches. In germline, CDR1 is LNHDA, CDR2 SQIVND (reference sequence). CDR3 size: 15 residues. The CDR3 nucleotides read TGTGCCAGTAGTCCCACAGGGGGCCGCAATCAGCCCCAGCATTTT. Encoded protein: CASSPTGGRNQPQHF.

This clone has just one count. The chain couples TRBV28 to TRBJ2-7, with 10 bases lining up with TRBD2. CDR3 size: 16 residues. V gave up 4 bases and J gave up 1 base; unmatched junction bases: 7. Per the germline V gene, CDR1 is MDHEN and CDR2 is SYDVKM. CDR3 nucleotides: TGTGCCAGCAGTTCAACCGGGACTAGCGCTTCCTACGAGCAGTACTTC. It yields the protein CASSSTGTSASYEQYF.

The rearrangement joins TRBV15 to TRBJ2-7; no reliable D call. V was clipped by 4 bases and J by 4 bases, with 11 bases between them. The CDR3 is 13 amino acids. The germline CDR1 and CDR2 sequences are LNHNV and YYDKDF (reference sequence). The CDR3 nucleotides are TGTGCCACCAGCACGGGTCCTACGTACGAGCAGTACTTC. Translated, it gives CATSTGPTYEQYF.

The count of this clone is one. The chain recombines TRBV29-1 with TRBJ1-1; 8 bases fit TRBD1. The V gene's germline CDR1 is SQVTM and CDR2 ANQGSEA. With V trimmed by 7 bases and J by 4 bases, 5 bases remained unmatched. The length of the CDR3 is 12 residues. CDR3: CSGSTGGTEAFF. The CDR3 nucleotides read TGCAGCGGGAGTACAGGGGGCACTGAAGCTTTCTTT.

In this sample, this clone turned up once. The rearrangement uses TRBV30 and TRBJ2-2; possibly TRBD2 for D (6 bases). Trimming left V 2 bases short and J 7 bases short, with 11 bases between. The germline gives CDR1 GTSNPN, CDR2 SVGIG (reference sequence). This CDR3 spans 13 amino acids. This chain's CDR3 is CAWSRTSIGELFF. CDR3 DNA sequence: TGTGCCTGGAGTCGCACTAGCATCGGGGAGCTGTTTTTT.

The chain recombines TRBV11-2 with TRBJ2-3; 11 positions agree with TRBD1. CDR1 SGHAT and CDR2 FQNNGV come from the germline V gene. The CDR3 extends over 15 amino acids. V was clipped by 5 bases and J by 5 bases; unmatched bases: 6. CDR3 coding DNA: TGTGCCAGCAGCCAAGGACAGGGGGCACGAGATACGCAGTATTTT. It translates to CASSQGQGARDTQYF.

J is TRBJ1-3 and V is TRBV7-9, with a tentative D call TRBD1 (5 bases). Trimming cost V 5 bases and J 5 bases, with 19 bases left between them. Germline CDR1 SEHNR, CDR2 FQNEAQ (reference sequence). The CDR3 sequence is 16 residues long. The CDR3 is CASSHPDGRGRNTIYF. The CDR3 DNA reads TGTGCCAGCAGCCATCCTGACGGAAGGGGTAGAAACACCATATATTTT. Full variable domain (rest looked up from reference TRBV7-9 and TRBJ1-3): DTGVSQNPRHKITKRGQNVTFRCDPISEHNRLYWYRQTLGQGPEFLTYFQNEAQLEKSRLLSDRFSAERPKGSFSTLEIQRTEQGDSAMYLCASSHPDGRGRNTIYFGEGSWLTVV.

The J gene is TRBJ1-1, the V gene TRBV19; 8 bases agree with TRBD1. This CDR3 is built from 16 residues. V dropped 6 bases and J dropped 1; count of bases not matched to a gene: 10. Germline CDR1 reads LNHDA; CDR2 reads SQIVND (reference sequence). In DNA, the CDR3 is TGTGCCAGTAGCCCCAGGCCTGGACAGGGGAACACTGAAGCTTTCTTT. This codes for CASSPRPGQGNTEAFF.

The chain uses TRBV6-5 and TRBJ2-1, with D possibly TRBD2 on 6 matching bases. The CDR3 contains 14 residues. V lost 4 bases and J 2 bases, leaving 9 bases between the germline ends. The germline V gene has CDR1 MNHEY and CDR2 SVGAGI. CDR3 amino acids: CASSSGSPYNEQFF. The CDR3 nucleotides are TGTGCCAGCAGTTCCGGGAGTCCCTACAATGAGCAGTTCTTC.

As DNA, the CDR3 is TGTGCCGGGAAACGGACAGTTGGGTACACTGAAGCTTTCTTT. Translated, it gives CAGKRTVGYTEAFF. The chain combines TRBV30 with TRBJ1-1, with D perhaps matching TRBD1 (6 bases). CDR1 is GTSNPN, CDR2 SVGIG, per germline (reference sequence). The V and J ends lost 8 bases and 3 bases respectively, with 19 bases between them. This CDR3 region has 14 residues. The full variable domain, in which reference TRBV30 and TRBJ1-1 provide the parts outside the CDR3, is SQTIHQWPATLVQPVGSPLSLECTVEGTSNPNLYWYRQAAGRGLQLLFYSVGIGQISSEVPQNLSASRPQDRQFILSSKKLLLSDSGFYLCAGKRTVGYTEAFFGQGTRLTVV.

The gene calls are TRBV5-6 and TRBJ1-1; no definite D call. V was pared by 0 bases and J by 6 bases, with 6 bases between. The germline CDR1 and CDR2 sequences are SGHDT and YYEEEE. The CDR3 contains 12 residues. This chain's CDR3 is CASSLGFAEAFF. CDR3 nucleotide sequence: TGTGCCAGCAGCTTGGGGTTTGCTGAAGCTTTCTTT.

The chain links TRBV7-9 to TRBJ2-5, with 11 bases identical to TRBD2. The germline CDR1 and CDR2 sequences are SEHNR and FQNEAQ (reference sequence). Trimming at V came to 3 bases and at J to 5 bases, leaving 11 bases not matched to a gene. This CDR3 region has 17 residues. CDR3 sequence: CASSFLTSGMGGETQYF. DNA for the CDR3: TGTGCCAGCAGCTTTTTGACTAGCGGGATGGGTGGGGAGACCCAGTACTTC.

A single count supports this clone. This sequence joins TRBV19 and TRBJ1-2; TRBD1 might be the D (5 bases). V gave up 3 bases and J gave up 6 bases, with 8 bases separating them. Germline V gives CDR1 LNHDA, CDR2 SQIVND (reference sequence). This CDR3 region has 12 residues. The CDR3 loop reads CASSIGGNGYTF. The CDR3 nucleotides read TGTGCCAGTAGTATCGGGGGGAATGGCTACACCTTC. Using reference TRBV19 and TRBJ1-2 for the parts outside the CDR3, the full variable domain is DGGITQSPKYLFRKEGQNVTLSCEQNLNHDAMYWYRQDPGQGLRLIYYSQIVNDFQKGDIAEGYSVSREKKESFPLTVTSAQKNPTAFYLCASSIGGNGYTFGSGTRLTVV.

The rearrangement joins TRBV21-1 to TRBJ2-2; TRBD2, the D gene given by the table, was not confirmed from the DNA. TRBV21-1 is labeled a pseudogene. The CDR3 totals 17 residues. The CDR3 sequence: CASSKDPPGLGVGELFF. CDR3 nucleotides: TGTGCCAGCAGCAAAGACCCCCCGGGTCTGGGTGTCGGGGAGCTGTTTTTT.

The V call is TRBV5-1, the J call TRBJ1-1; 7 nucleotides match TRBD1. V trimming: 1 base; J trimming: 1 base; junction bases outside the gene matches: 10. The CDR3 length is 17 residues. Germline lookup yields CDR1 SGHRS and CDR2 YFSETQ. CDR3 protein: CASSLRGTEYSNTEAFF. The CDR3 nucleotides read TGCGCCAGCAGCTTGAGAGGGACAGAGTATTCGAACACTGAAGCTTTCTTT.

The chain carries TRBV27 and TRBJ2-1; the match to TRBD1 covers 9 bases. The trim removed 4 bases at V and 7 bases at J, leaving 8 bases unmatched. The CDR3 is 15 amino acids. Germline V CDR1 and CDR2: MNHEY, SMNVEV (reference sequence). CDR3 amino acids: CASSSPGQGMNEQFF. In DNA, the CDR3 is TGTGCCAGCAGTTCACCGGGACAGGGTATGAATGAGCAGTTCTTC.

On this clone: At the DNA level, this CDR3 is encoded by other sequences in the same sample as well. This chain joins TRBV29-1 and TRBJ2-3; TRBD2 aligns across 12 bases. The CDR3 has 15 residues. Germline assignment: CDR1 SQVTM and CDR2 ANQGSEA. The V gene end was trimmed by 6 bases and the J gene end by 1 base; junction bases not matched to a gene: 5. CDR3 loop: CSVETSGSGTDTQYF. DNA for the CDR3: TGCAGCGTCGAGACTAGCGGGAGTGGCACAGATACGCAGTATTTT.

The chain couples TRBV29-1 to TRBJ1-3, with TRBD1 as a possible D gene (5 bases). V dropped 5 bases and J dropped 2 bases, with 13 bases sitting between them. CDR1 and CDR2 from the germline V gene are SQVTM and ANQGSEA. This CDR3 has 14 amino acids. The CDR3 here is CSVLGASTGNTIYF. Written as DNA, the CDR3 is TGCAGCGTTCTAGGGGCGAGCACTGGAAACACCATATATTTT.

V is TRBV7-2 and J is TRBJ2-1; a possible D gene is TRBD2 (6 bases). Germline loops: CDR1 SGHTA, CDR2 FQGNSA. Trimming took off 5 bases at V and 6 bases at J, with 14 bases between the two ends. The CDR3 totals 14 residues. In nucleotides, the CDR3 is TGTGCCAGCAGCACATGGGGACTCGCCAATGAGCAGTTCTTC. Protein: CASSTWGLANEQFF.